The rows below give T cell receptor beta chains drawn from one sample of a study of shared clonotypes between healthy human individuals. Libraries were prepared by immunoSEQ multiplex PCR; TCRdb keeps only in-frame clonotypes and omits some of them. The sample lists some 2,500,000 clones, roughly 93% seen once, with approximately 0.37% in the top ten. Sequenced: naive CD4+ T cells from PBMCs. These receptors were taken from a man younger than 35 in good health. Some clones in this sample may be carry-over from other donors' samples. The CDR3 runs from the conserved cysteine through the conserved F or W.

V gene | CDR3 length | CDR3 protein
TRBV19 | 14 | CASSSGSLAETQYF
TRBV5-8 | 16 | CASSSQTSGFPYEQYF
TRBV9 | 16 | CASSRGTGDYTGELFF
TRBV18 | 18 | CASSPKREVAGFYNEQFF
TRBV7-9 | 13 | CASSRDGSDGYTF
TRBV7-9 | 16 | CASSFPGHSGANVLTF
TRBV10-3 | 15 | CAISDRAVEETEAFF
TRBV7-2 | 17 | CASSLGEGAGSNQPQHF
TRBV5-5 | 16 | CASSLASSPNSYEQYF
TRBV5-1 | 15 | CASRPVGYNAGELFF
TRBV28 | 12 | CASTPKGDTQYF
TRBV5-1 | 15 | CASSLGGGTSYEQYF
TRBV7-2 | 15 | CASSLGAGEIETQYF
TRBV9 | 14 | CASSALAVTDTQYF
TRBV28 | 12 | CASSSRFSTQYF
TRBV7-3 | 14 | CATSRGANTGELFF
TRBV5-1 | 16 | CASSFEGGGTYNEQFF
TRBV7-2 | 13 | CASSLGIGYGYTF
TRBV19 | 14 | CASSIGQGNTEAFF
TRBV28 | 12 | CASKGPSYEQYF
TRBV11-2 | 16 | CASSLAGTPSTDTQYF
TRBV5-1 | 14 | CASSPGGTGYGYTF
TRBV7-3 | 13 | CASSDRGLHEAFF
TRBV29-1 | 14 | CSVVASDTQGTQYF
TRBV19 | 14 | CASRPDRGNQPQHF
TRBV4-1 | 15 | CASSRGQGEVGELFF
TRBV5-1 | 17 | CASSFRIYLDREETQYF
TRBV27 | 16 | CASRIGPLRSTGELFF
TRBV9 | 14 | CAPSGTRLQETQYF
TRBV2 | 12 | CASSASGGTQYF
TRBV6-1 | 15 | CASTGRGQGTYEQYF
TRBV6-1 | 18 | CASSGVDGGLIAKNIQYF
TRBV28 | 14 | CASSHTGGTETQYF
TRBV5-1 | 14 | CASSEGGTLTDLDF
TRBV9 | 15 | CASSAREGGADTQYF
TRBV5-1 | 14 | CASSLGYFQETQYF
TRBV10-2 | 14 | CASNIAVNTGELFF
TRBV9 | 14 | CASSVGPRYNEQFF
TRBV7-9 | 15 | CASSLGQATNEKLFF
TRBV4-2 | 15 | CASSLPGQPNYGYTF
TRBV19 | 15 | CASSIWGLRGQEAFF
TRBV19 | 14 | CASSLGTAKNIQYF
TRBV7-9 | 11 | CASSAIYEQFF
TRBV15 | 15 | CATSRRDRGRETQYF
TRBV7-9 | 13 | CASSRTEAEKLFF
TRBV18 | 13 | CASSRGRAYEQYF
TRBV29-1 | 14 | CSVEVPARVTEAFF
TRBV7-6 | 15 | CASSFNPQGGEGYTF
TRBV25-1 | 15 | CASSETSGRYNEQFF
TRBV5-1 | 15 | CASSFQAGASGEQYF
TRBV23-1 | 15 | CASRRGSGEYCEQFF
TRBV27 | 10 | CASNADEQYF
TRBV7-2 | 15 | CASSHYRTGNYGYTF
TRBV5-1 | 14 | CASSLGDTQQTQYF
TRBV18 | 12 | CASSHRDTEAFF
TRBV5-1 | 15 | CASSLAGTADYEQYF
TRBV7-3 | 14 | CASSLTGQGETQYF
TRBV28 | 16 | CASSRRSGATNEKLFF
TRBV29-1 | 14 | CSGGRGDAYNEQFF
TRBV15 | 17 | CATSPRYPAASGNTIYF